This T cell receptor (beta chain) came from a study of T-cell memory formation after mild COVID-19. Overall study context: In these data, TCR clusters were largely donor specific. The study, taken as a whole, reports: Confirmation of SARS-CoV-2 specificity was lacking for second-wave clones peaking day 37.

The CDR3 has 13 amino acids. Looked up from germline, CDR1 is SQVTM and CDR2 is ANQGSEA. TCRdb re-derived calls from the 5' RACE reads in MiXCR, one entry per CDR3 protein. Here the sample spans about 470,000 distinct CDR3 sequences, roughly 23% being singletons. As regards this clonotype: Its antigen is still unknown.

V and J are TRBV29-1 and TRBJ2-7, with a weak D call TRBD1 (5 bases). The material sequenced was PBMCs or a T cell subset sorted from them (not recorded which). The TCR originated in an adult woman who had mild COVID-19 (a few samples of this study predate the infection). Cell type and time point are not known. DNA for the CDR3: TGCAGGTCCAGAAGGGGTGGTGGACACGAGCAGTACTTC. It is translated as CRSRRGGGHEQYF.